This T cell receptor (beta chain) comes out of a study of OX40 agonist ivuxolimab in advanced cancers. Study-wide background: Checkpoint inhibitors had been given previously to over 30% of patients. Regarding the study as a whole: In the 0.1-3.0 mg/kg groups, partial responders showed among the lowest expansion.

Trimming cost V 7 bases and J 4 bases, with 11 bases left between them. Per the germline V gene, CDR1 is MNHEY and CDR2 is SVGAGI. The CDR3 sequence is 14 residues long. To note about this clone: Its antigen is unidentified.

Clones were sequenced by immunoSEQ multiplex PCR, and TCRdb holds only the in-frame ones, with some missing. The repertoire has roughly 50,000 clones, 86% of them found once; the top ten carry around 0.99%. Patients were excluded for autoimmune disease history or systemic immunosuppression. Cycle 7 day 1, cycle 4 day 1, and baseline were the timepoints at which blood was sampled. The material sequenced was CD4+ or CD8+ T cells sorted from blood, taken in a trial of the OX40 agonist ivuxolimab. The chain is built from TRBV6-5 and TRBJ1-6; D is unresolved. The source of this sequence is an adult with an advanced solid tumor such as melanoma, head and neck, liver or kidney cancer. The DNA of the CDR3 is TGTGCCAGCACCTACGGAGATTATAATTCACCCCTCCACTTT. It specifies CASTYGDYNSPLHF.